These 31 T cell receptor beta chains were sequenced from one sample in a study of T cell responses to AZD1222 COVID-19 vaccine. Only in-frame clones appear in the TCRdb table, and some are missing; sequencing was by immunoSEQ multiplex PCR. The sample gives approximately 100,000 clones, more than 90% of which show up once; 2% to 2.5% is in the top ten. Sequencing used peripheral blood, obtained on day 0 of AZD1222 vaccination. The source is an adult in good health.

The V gene is TRBV12-3 or TRBV12-4, the J gene TRBJ1-2; D is unresolved. This CDR3 has 13 residues. V dropped 1 base and J dropped 0 bases, with 3 bases sitting between them. The CDR3 is CASSLDPNYGYTF. The CDR3 region has the DNA TGTGCCAGCAGTTTAGATCCTAACTATGGCTACACCTTC.

The rearrangement links TRBV14 to TRBJ1-4; D ambiguous. The CDR3 has 16 amino acids. Germline V gene lookup returns CDR1 SGHDN and CDR2 FVKESK. Trimming stripped 5 bases from V and 0 bases from J, with 13 bases between. The CDR3 DNA is TGTGCCAGCAGCGTACGACGGCTTGCAACTAATGAAAAACTGTTTTTT. Protein: CASSVRRLATNEKLFF.

This sequence joins TRBV29-1 and TRBJ1-2, with D maybe TRBD1 (6 bases). Deletions cut 7 bases from V and 6 bases from J, with 18 bases between. The CDR3 is made up of 13 amino acids. Germline CDR1 is SQVTM and CDR2 is ANQGSEA. The DNA of the CDR3 is TGCAGCGCCAGTTCGGGGGGCTGGGATGGCTACACCTTC. Encoded protein: CSASSGGWDGYTF. The whole variable domain, filled in from reference TRBV29-1 and TRBJ1-2, reads SAVISQKPSRDICQRGTSLTIQCQVDSQVTMMFWYRQQPGQSLTLIATANQGSEATYESGFVIDKFPISRPNLTFSTLTVSNMSPEDSSIYLCSASSGGWDGYTFGSGTRLTVV.

This clone was recorded only once. This chain uses TRBV4-2 with TRBJ1-5; maybe TRBD1 (6 bases). CDR3 length: 17 residues. The V gene lost 0 bases and the J gene lost 2 bases, with 14 bases spanning the gap. CDR1 and CDR2 from the germline V gene are LGHNA and YNFKEQ. CDR3 DNA: TGTGCCAGCAGCCAAGAAACCGGCAGGGGCGGCAATCAGCCCCAGCATTTT. Its translation: CASSQETGRGGNQPQHF.

The chain has TRBV5-6 and TRBJ2-3, with unresolved D. This CDR3 contains 11 residues. V dropped 3 bases and J dropped 5 bases, with 4 bases sitting between them. CDR1 SGHDT and CDR2 YYEEEE come from the germline V gene. The DNA of the CDR3 is TGTGCCAGCAGCTGGGGAGATACGCAGTATTTT. This encodes CASSWGDTQYF.

The chain combines TRBV18 with TRBJ1-6; perhaps TRBD1 as D (5 bases). The CDR3 runs 16 residues. The V gene lost 2 bases and the J gene lost 5 bases, with 13 bases spanning the gap. Germline V CDR1 and CDR2: KGHSH, LQKENI. CDR3 loop: CASSPTTASNNSPLHF. The CDR3 nucleotides are TGTGCCAGCTCACCAACGACAGCCTCGAATAATTCACCCCTCCACTTT.

The rearrangement joins TRBV19 to TRBJ1-5, with a tentative D call TRBD1 (6 bases). V was pared by 0 bases and J by 7 bases, with 16 bases between. Germline V lookup: CDR1 LNHDA, CDR2 SQIVND (reference sequence). The CDR3 has 16 residues. CDR3 residues: CASSIDRSGGRQPQHF. The CDR3, as DNA: TGTGCCAGTAGTATAGATCGGTCCGGGGGCAGGCAGCCCCAGCATTTT.

The rearrangement links TRBV6-5 to TRBJ2-2; D not resolved. The CDR3 runs 14 residues. The germline V gene encodes CDR1 MNHEY and CDR2 SVGAGI. The V and J ends lost 6 bases and 1 base respectively, with 9 bases between them. This CDR3 is CASSLYMNTGELFF. The CDR3 DNA sequence: TGTGCCAGCAGCCTCTACATGAACACCGGGGAGCTGTTTTTT.

The CDR3 DNA follows: TGTGCCAGCAGATACCGGGACACGGAAAATGAGCAGTTCTTC. Protein product: CASRYRDTENEQFF. The rearrangement uses TRBV6-5 and TRBJ2-1; possible D gene TRBD1, 6 bases. This CDR3 has 14 amino acids. Germline CDR1 reads MNHEY; CDR2 reads SVGAGI. Between the trimmed V and J ends, which lost 6 bases and 7 bases, there was a span of 16 bases.

The gene calls are TRBV19 and TRBJ2-4; TRBD2 might be the D (5 bases). The CDR3 totals 14 residues. Trimming pared 7 bases from V and 6 bases from J, leaving 16 bases between. Germline V gene lookup returns CDR1 LNHDA and CDR2 SQIVND (reference sequence). The CDR3 DNA is TGTGCCAGTAATGAGGGCTCGGTAGGAAACATTCAGTACTTC. Translated, it gives CASNEGSVGNIQYF.

The chain employs TRBV7-9 and TRBJ1-1; possibly TRBD1 for D (6 bases). The CDR3 runs 17 residues. Germline V gives CDR1 SEHNR, CDR2 FQNEAQ (reference sequence). The V and J ends lost 5 bases and 1 base respectively, with 20 bases between them. For the CDR3, the DNA is TGTGCCAGCAGCCGCACGGGCGGGGGCTTAGAGAACACTGAAGCTTTCTTT. Its translation is CASSRTGGGLENTEAFF.

The CDR3 is CASSQTGGENQPQHF. The CDR3 DNA follows: TGTGCCAGCAGCCAAACAGGGGGCGAAAATCAGCCCCAGCATTTT. The V and J genes are TRBV3-1 (or the pseudogene TRBV3-2) and TRBJ1-5, with 9 bases that match TRBD1. The CDR3 length is 15 residues. Germline V CDR1 and CDR2: LGHDT, YNNKEL (reference sequence). Trimming took 2 bases from V and 4 from J; bases not matched to a gene: 3.

The chain recombines TRBV6-2 or TRBV6-3 with TRBJ1-3, with D unclear. Trimming removed 0 bases at V and 2 bases at J, with 8 bases between. Germline V gene data show CDR1 as MNHEY and CDR2 as SVGEGT. This CDR3 has 15 amino acids. CDR3 protein: CASSYSATPGNTIYF. The CDR3 DNA reads as TGTGCCAGCAGTTACTCCGCTACACCTGGAAACACCATATATTTT.

V and J are TRBV14 and TRBJ1-2, with 7 nucleotides matching TRBD1. This CDR3 region has 15 residues. Germline CDR1 SGHDN, CDR2 FVKESK. V was pared by 6 bases and J by 2 bases, with 9 bases of the junction left unmatched. CDR3 in amino acids: CASSPVDRENYGYTF. DNA of the CDR3: TGTGCCAGCAGTCCCGTTGACAGGGAGAACTATGGCTACACCTTC.

The chain employs TRBV19 and TRBJ2-5; D ambiguous. The CDR3 spans 14 residues. Looked up from germline, CDR1 is LNHDA and CDR2 is SQIVND (reference sequence). V was pared by 0 bases and J by 5 bases, with 10 bases between. CDR3 protein: CASSIDSAGETQYF. In DNA form, the CDR3 reads TGTGCCAGTAGTATAGATTCCGCCGGGGAGACCCAGTACTTC.

The chain links TRBV19 to TRBJ1-1; no reliable D call. Trimming pared 4 bases from V and 6 bases from J, leaving 18 bases between. Germline values: CDR1 LNHDA, CDR2 SQIVND (reference sequence). The CDR3 consists of 15 residues. CDR3 region: CASSTLDLFLAEAFF. The CDR3 DNA reads as TGTGCCAGTAGTACACTGGACTTGTTTTTGGCTGAAGCTTTCTTT. Full variable domain (outside the CDR3, taken from reference TRBV19 and TRBJ1-1): DGGITQSPKYLFRKEGQNVTLSCEQNLNHDAMYWYRQDPGQGLRLIYYSQIVNDFQKGDIAEGYSVSREKKESFPLTVTSAQKNPTAFYLCASSTLDLFLAEAFFGQGTRLTVV.

This clone showed up just once. The V call is TRBV11-1, the J call TRBJ2-7, with a weak D call TRBD1 (6 bases). The V gene's germline CDR1 is SGHAT and CDR2 FQDESV (reference sequence). Trimming left V 1 base short and J 4 bases short, with 8 bases between. There are 13 residues in the CDR3. CDR3 protein: CASSLVGGYEQYF. The CDR3 DNA follows: TGTGCCAGCAGCTTAGTAGGGGGTTACGAGCAGTACTTC.

This clone was found once. The chain couples TRBV5-6 to TRBJ1-1, with 7 bases aligning to TRBD1. J gave up 5 bases and V 5 bases, and 9 bases lay outside the gene matches. The CDR3 extends over 14 amino acids. The germline CDR1 and CDR2 sequences are SGHDT and YYEEEE. The CDR3 region is CASSRTGRETEAFF. CDR3 DNA sequence: TGTGCCAGCAGTAGGACAGGACGGGAGACTGAAGCTTTCTTT.

This chain connects TRBV7-9 to TRBJ2-5, with 9 bases fitting TRBD2. The germline V gene encodes CDR1 SEHNR and CDR2 FQNEAQ (reference sequence). V dropped 5 bases and J dropped 5; count of bases not matched to a gene: 12. The CDR3 consists of 16 residues. CDR3: CASSRAVGLARETQYF. As DNA, the CDR3 is TGTGCCAGCAGCCGCGCCGTTGGACTAGCGCGGGAGACCCAGTACTTC.

The chain has TRBV5-4 and TRBJ2-7; 13 positions match TRBD2. J gave up 2 bases and V 3 bases, and 2 bases lay outside the gene matches. CDR3 length: 15 amino acids. CDR1 is SGHNT and CDR2 is YYREEE in the germline V gene (reference sequence). CDR3 nucleotide sequence: TGTGCCAGCAGCTCGGGACTAGCGGGAACCTACGAGCAGTACTTC. Translation: CASSSGLAGTYEQYF.

The chain has TRBV7-3 and TRBJ1-5; 7 bases agree with TRBD1. The CDR3 contains 20 residues. Germline V CDR1 and CDR2: SGHTA, FQGTGA. V lost 5 bases, J lost 2 bases, and 21 bases stayed unmatched. This CDR3 is CASSLILTPGQILGNQPQHF. The CDR3 DNA reads TGTGCCAGCAGCCTAATACTTACTCCGGGACAGATACTAGGCAATCAGCCCCAGCATTTT.

The chain combines TRBV6-5 with TRBJ1-2, with D uncertain. The CDR3 is 14 residues long. Trimming pared 4 bases from V and 6 bases from J, leaving 15 bases between. The germline V gene has CDR1 MNHEY and CDR2 SVGAGI. The chain's CDR3 is CASSSDFGLNGYTF. CDR3 nucleotides: TGTGCCAGCAGTTCCGACTTCGGGTTGAATGGCTACACCTTC.

The CDR3 DNA reads as TGTGCCAACCGACCCATTACAGGGGGCCAAGAGACCCAGTACTTC. It encodes CANRPITGGQETQYF. V usage is TRBV6-5 and J usage is TRBJ2-5, with TRBD1 identical over 8 bases. J was trimmed by 1 base and V by 10 bases; bases with no gene match: 11. Germline V CDR1 and CDR2: MNHEY, SVGAGI. The CDR3 is 15 amino acids.

The rearrangement links TRBV9 to TRBJ2-7; D is uncertain. Germline V gene lookup returns CDR1 SGDLS and CDR2 YYNGEE. CDR3 length: 12 residues. V dropped 2 bases and J dropped 2 bases, with 5 bases sitting between them. The CDR3 loop reads CASSVDTYEQYF. The CDR3 bases are TGTGCCAGCAGCGTCGACACCTACGAGCAGTACTTC.

The genes are TRBV28 and TRBJ1-1; D perhaps matches TRBD1 (5 bases). The CDR3 runs to 11 residues. With 5 bases removed from V and 10 bases from J, the gap between germline ends came to 11 bases. Germline lookup yields CDR1 MDHEN and CDR2 SYDVKM. The CDR3 nucleotides are TGTGCCAGCAGTGGGATCGGGGGAGCTTTCTTT. This codes for CASSGIGGAFF.

V and J are TRBV27 and TRBJ2-3; TRBD2 might be the D (6 bases). CDR3 length: 14 residues. Trimming took 8 bases from V and 4 from J, leaving 16 bases between them. In germline, CDR1 is MNHEY, CDR2 SMNVEV (reference sequence). The CDR3 region is CASGLTWRADTQYF. CDR3 nucleotide sequence: TGTGCCAGCGGCCTTACGTGGAGGGCAGATACGCAGTATTTT.

V and J are TRBV28 and TRBJ1-2, with 8 nucleotides matching TRBD1. This CDR3 is built from 13 residues. V lost 6 bases and J lost 7; bases outside the gene matches: 7. Looked up from germline, CDR1 is MDHEN and CDR2 is SYDVKM. CDR3: CASSLDRVAGYTF. The CDR3 DNA follows: TGTGCCAGCAGCTTGGACAGGGTAGCTGGCTACACCTTC.

This clone was seen just once. In DNA form, the CDR3 reads TGTGCCAGCATTGATTCGGGGACAGCAGGTCATCAGCCCCAGCATTTT. Residues: CASIDSGTAGHQPQHF. The chain joins TRBV28 to TRBJ1-5, with 7 bases that match TRBD1. With 7 bases clipped from V and 5 bases from J, the junction kept 14 bases outside the gene matches. CDR3 length equals 16 residues. Per germline, CDR1 MDHEN and CDR2 SYDVKM.

The chain combines TRBV29-1 with TRBJ1-1; no clear D gene. Between the trimmed V and J ends, which lost 4 bases and 1 base, there was a span of 7 bases. This CDR3 is 12 amino acids long. Germline lookup yields CDR1 SQVTM and CDR2 ANQGSEA. Written as DNA, the CDR3 is TGCAGCGTTGTTACACCGAACACTGAAGCTTTCTTT. Protein product: CSVVTPNTEAFF.

The rearrangement joins TRBV2 to TRBJ1-5; no clear D. This CDR3 region has 14 residues. With 4 bases removed from V and 3 bases from J, the gap between germline ends came to 10 bases. Looked up from germline, CDR1 is SNHLY and CDR2 is FYNNEI. The CDR3 spells CASSVAATNQPQHF. For the CDR3, the DNA is TGTGCCAGCAGTGTCGCAGCTACCAATCAGCCCCAGCATTTT.

The chain employs TRBV12-5 and TRBJ2-2, with 7 bases identical to TRBD1. Losses at the gene ends were 6 bases for V and 1 base for J; bases not matched to a gene: 5. The CDR3 is made up of 15 amino acids. Germline assignment: CDR1 LGHNT and CDR2 FRNRAP. CDR3 DNA: TGTGCTAGTGGCCTCAGACAGGGGAACACCGGGGAGCTGTTTTTT. Amino acids: CASGLRQGNTGELFF.